This T cell receptor (beta chain) was found in a study of blood T cell repertoires in COVID-19. The overall study: Both acute and convalescent COVID-19 samples were obtained from the United States, Italy and Spain.

The CDR3 has 17 residues. The germline V gene encodes CDR1 SGDLS and CDR2 YYNGEE. V lost 0 bases, J lost 2 bases, and 7 bases stayed unmatched. The authors' processing: Nucleated cell number was recorded as an estimate derived from reference gene primer amplification. TCRdb keeps only in-frame clones here, not all; method: immunoSEQ multiplex PCR. V and J calls and clone size are as listed in that table; D and trimming were resolved from the DNA. The repertoire holds some 260,000 clones, with approximately 86% as singletons. This TCR derives from a human donor in a cohort sampled during active COVID-19. The chain links TRBV9 to TRBJ2-1; TRBD1 matches at 8 bases. The material sequenced was peripheral blood. The CDR3 nucleotides read TGTGCCAGCAGCGTAGCAGGACAGGGACGACCCTACAATGAGCAGTTCTTC. This translates into CASSVAGQGRPYNEQFF. The full variable domain, rest sourced from reference TRBV9 and TRBJ2-1, is DSGVTQTPKHLITATGQRVTLRCSPRSGDLSVYWYQQSLDQGLQFLIQYYNGEERAKGNILERFSAQQFPDLHSELNLSSLELGDSALYFCASSVAGQGRPYNEQFFGPGTRLTVL.